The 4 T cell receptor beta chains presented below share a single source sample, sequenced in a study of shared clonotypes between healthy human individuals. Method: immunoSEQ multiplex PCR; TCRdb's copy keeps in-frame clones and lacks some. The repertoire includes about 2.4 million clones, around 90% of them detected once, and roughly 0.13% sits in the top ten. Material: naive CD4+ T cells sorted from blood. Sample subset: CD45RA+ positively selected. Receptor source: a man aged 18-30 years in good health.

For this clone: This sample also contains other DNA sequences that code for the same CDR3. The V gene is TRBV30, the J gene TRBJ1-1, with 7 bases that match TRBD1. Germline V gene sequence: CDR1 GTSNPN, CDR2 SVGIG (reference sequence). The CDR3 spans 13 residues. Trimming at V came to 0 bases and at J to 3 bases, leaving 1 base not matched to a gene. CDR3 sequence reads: CAWSVGGDTEAFF. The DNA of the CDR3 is TGTGCCTGGAGTGTAGGGGGCGACACTGAAGCTTTCTTT.

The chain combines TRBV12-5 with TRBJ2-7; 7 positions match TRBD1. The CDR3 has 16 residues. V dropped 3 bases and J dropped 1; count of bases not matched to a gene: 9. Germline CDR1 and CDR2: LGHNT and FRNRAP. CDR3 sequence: CASGFIPGQQSYEQYF. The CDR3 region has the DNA TGTGCTAGTGGTTTCATCCCGGGACAGCAATCCTACGAGCAGTACTTC.

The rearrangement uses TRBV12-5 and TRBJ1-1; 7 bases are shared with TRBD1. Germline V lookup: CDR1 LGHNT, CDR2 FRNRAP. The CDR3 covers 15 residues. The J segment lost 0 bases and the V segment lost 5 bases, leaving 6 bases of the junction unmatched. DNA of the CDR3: TGTGCTAGTGGTCCCCGACAGGGAATGAACACTGAAGCTTTCTTT. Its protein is CASGPRQGMNTEAFF.

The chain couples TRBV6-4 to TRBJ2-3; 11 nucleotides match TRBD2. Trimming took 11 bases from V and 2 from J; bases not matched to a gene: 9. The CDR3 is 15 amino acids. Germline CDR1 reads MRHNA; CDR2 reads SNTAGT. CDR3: CAEGTSGGYTDTQYF. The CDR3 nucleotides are TGTGCCGAGGGAACTAGCGGGGGATACACAGATACGCAGTATTTT.